This T cell receptor beta chain was found in a study of blood T cell repertoires in COVID-19 (TCRdb year 2020). Describing the broader study: The collaborator samples originated in the United States, Italy and Spain and spanned the acute and convalescent phases of COVID-19. The prospective study material was composed of cDNA or gDNA derived from T cells, B-cell-depleted T cells, or PBMCs. The dataset comprised deeply sampled blood TCRbeta repertoires from subjects exposed to, actively infected with, or recovered from COVID-19. The repertoires were made available in a free public database intended to serve as a resource for research on the immune response to SARS-CoV-2. Samples came from the ongoing ImmuneRACE study (first 160 participants) plus 1,254 subjects from 6 global collaborators. A de-identified subject ID, COVID-19 status, age in years and sex were almost always included in the sample metadata. Where HLA class I and class II types were available, the types were taken from metadata supplied by the sample provider, not from assay-based typing.

The immunoSEQ Assay, a bias-controlled multiplex PCR, was used to amplify TCRbeta CDR3 regions from genomic DNA. The published analysis was carried out like this. The number of nucleated cells in each sample was estimated by amplification of reference gene primers within the assay. To quantify the absolute abundance of each unique TCRbeta CDR3 rearrangement, sequence reads were collapsed and filtered. Productive Simpson clonality was computed per sample as the square root of Simpson's diversity index over productive rearrangements. The table was pulled from immuneACCESS by TCRdb, which kept in-frame rearrangements only. Such tables lose some clones; where checked, under half of the loss comes from unresolved V genes, and the rest has no known cause. V, J and clone size are taken as reported in that table, and D and trimming were inferred from the DNA itself. This sample lists around 310,000 clones; 89% were detected once. The ten biggest clones cover about a tenth of the sample.

Overall study outcomes, separate from this receptor: How much clinical and demographic metadata was included differed by source and by participant, and the metadata was provided uncurated.

Enrolling through a virtual design, the prospective study's participants ranged in age from roughly 18 to 89 years and lived across some 22 United States geographic areas. In the prospective study, participants were assigned to cohorts based on the clinical history participants reported in a screening survey and a study questionnaire. Recovered participants in ImmuneRACE Cohort 3 were defined as having two consecutive negative NP/OP PCR tests, clearance from a healthcare professional, or resolution of symptoms. Each participant in the prospective study had whole blood, serum and a nasopharyngeal or oropharyngeal swab collected by mobile phlebotomists. Over an approximately two-month period, participants in the prospective study had the option of providing additional blood draws and questionnaires. Prospective study blood samples were shipped either frozen or at room temperature before DNA extraction.

Reading from cysteine to phenylalanine, the CDR3 counts 17 amino acids. Just CDR3 DNA is preserved here, 51 bases in frame from base 1. CDR1 SGHRS and CDR2 YFSETQ were looked up in the germline V gene. The germline V and J ends show losses of 6 bases and 1 base respectively, and no gene match explains 14 bases of the junction. Regarding this clone: Its recognized antigen is unknown. No base quality information exists; no much larger clone differs at one position.

The chain was built from TRBV5-1 and TRBJ1-2; 8 bases in between match TRBD1. The specimen was PBMCs or T cells enriched from blood (not recorded which). This clonotype was sampled from a woman under 40 who had recovered from COVID-19. The nucleotide sequence is TGCGCCAGCACCCCCGAGACAGGGGTACAATATAACTATGGCTACACCTTC. Its product reads: CASTPETGVQYNYGYTF.